These 29 T cell receptor beta chains came from one sample sequenced in a study of spatial heterogeneity in lung cancer. Time point reported: blood at routine non-recurrence follow-up after resection. TCRdb re-analysed the 5' RACE reads in MiXCR, keeping a single row per CDR3 protein. The data contain nearly 95,000 distinct CDR3 sequences, less than 20% of them seen just once; the ten biggest clones take up 20% to 25%. Sequences were derived from PBMCs, sampled at follow-up. These TCRs come from a male donor with early-stage non-small cell lung cancer.

The gene calls are TRBV5-4 and TRBJ2-3; weak D call: TRBD1 (7 bases). V lost 5 bases to trimming and J lost 0 bases, with 19 bases between them. The CDR3 contains 17 residues. Germline assignment: CDR1 SGHNT and CDR2 YYREEE (reference sequence). The DNA of the CDR3 is TGTGCCAGCAGGGAATGGAGGGCAGGGGGTAGCACAGATACGCAGTATTTT. This codes for CASREWRAGGSTDTQYF.

This clonotype has only a few counts. The V gene is TRBV29-1, the J gene TRBJ2-3; D remains unclear. The V end was cut by 4 bases, the J end by 2 bases, with 13 bases between. This CDR3 region has 14 residues. CDR1 is SQVTM and CDR2 is ANQGSEA in the germline V gene. CDR3 sequence reads: CSVGQLGVTDTQYF. In DNA form, the CDR3 reads TGCAGCGTTGGTCAGCTTGGGGTCACAGATACGCAGTATTTT.

This clonotype came up a few times. The genes are TRBV2 and TRBJ2-1; D call uncertain. V lost 4 bases, J lost 6 bases, and 10 bases lay in between. The CDR3 loop spans 13 amino acids. Germline values: CDR1 SNHLY, CDR2 FYNNEI. CDR3 region: CASSATDVNEQFF. In DNA, the CDR3 is TGTGCCAGCAGTGCTACAGATGTCAATGAGCAGTTCTTC.

This chain joins TRBV29-1 and TRBJ1-2, with D perhaps matching TRBD1 (6 bases). The germline V gene encodes CDR1 SQVTM and CDR2 ANQGSEA. The CDR3 has 17 residues. V was shortened by 0 bases and J by 0 bases, with 17 bases between the two germline ends. The CDR3 nucleotides read TGCAGCGTTGAAGATCCGAGGACAGACTTCCCTAACTATGGCTACACCTTC. Residues: CSVEDPRTDFPNYGYTF.

The table lists this clonotype with a count of one. V is TRBV29-1 and J is TRBJ2-1; TRBD2 agrees at 8 bases. The CDR3 is made up of 15 amino acids. Unmatched junction bases numbered 12, after V lost 3 bases and J lost 8 bases. Germline V gene data show CDR1 as SQVTM and CDR2 as ANQGSEA. The CDR3 DNA reads TGCAGCGTTGATCCCTCCGGGGGGGCGAGGTATGAGCAGTTCTTC. Its protein product is CSVDPSGGARYEQFF.

This clonotype was observed a handful of times. The chain has TRBV19 and TRBJ1-5, with D hard to call. Trimming took off 3 bases at V and 1 base at J, with 13 bases between the two ends. Germline CDR1 is LNHDA and CDR2 is SQIVND (reference sequence). CDR3 length: 16 residues. CDR3 bases: TGTGCCAGTAGTATGGCGCAGGCGGGGAGCAATCAGCCCCAGCATTTT. It yields the protein CASSMAQAGSNQPQHF.

This clonotype was counted many times. The chain carries TRBV3-1 and TRBJ1-5; possibly TRBD1 for D (5 bases). The CDR3 contains 15 residues. The V end was cut by 0 bases, the J end by 5 bases, with 11 bases between. Germline-derived CDR1 and CDR2 are LGHDT and YNNKEL (reference sequence). CDR3 region: CASSQDGGMDQPQHF. The CDR3 DNA reads TGTGCCAGCAGCCAAGATGGGGGGATGGATCAGCCCCAGCATTTT.

The chain has TRBV24-1 and TRBJ2-4; unclear D gene. This CDR3 is 15 amino acids long. CDR1 and CDR2 (germline): KGHDR, SFDVKD. With 8 bases removed from V and 0 bases from J, the gap between germline ends came to 13 bases. CDR3 bases: TGTGCCACCAATGACTCACAAGTAGCCAAAAACATTCAGTACTTC. Protein product: CATNDSQVAKNIQYF.

This clonotype has just a few counts. The V call is TRBV11-2, the J call TRBJ2-1; D uncertain. Germline V gene data show CDR1 as SGHAT and CDR2 as FQNNGV. The CDR3 is 14 amino acids. Between the trimmed V and J ends, which lost 0 bases and 9 bases, there was a span of 12 bases. CDR3 protein: CASSLDRASSEQFF. CDR3 nucleotides: TGTGCCAGCAGCTTAGATAGGGCTAGTAGTGAGCAGTTCTTC.

This clonotype was found once. This chain uses TRBV10-3 with TRBJ2-1, with D unresolved. V was cut by 3 bases and J by 7 bases, with 10 bases left in between. Looked up from germline, CDR1 is ENHRY and CDR2 is SYGVKD. This CDR3 is 13 amino acids long. CDR3 nucleotides: TGTGCCATCAGTGACTCCCTCGATAATGAGCAGTTCTTC. It specifies CAISDSLDNEQFF.

A remark on this clonotype: This could be a read error, since a much larger clone is one nucleotide away. This chain uses TRBV7-9 with TRBJ2-3; weak D call: TRBD2 (5 bases). Per the germline V gene, CDR1 is SEHNR and CDR2 is FQNEAQ (reference sequence). CDR3 length equals 16 residues. V gave up 8 bases and J gave up 0 bases, with 18 bases separating them. The CDR3 sequence: CASCSRGSASTDTQYF. CDR3 nucleotide sequence: TGTGCCAGCTGCTCCCGTGGTAGCGCGAGCACAGATACGCAGTATTTT.

A few counts support this clonotype. The chain couples TRBV20-1 to TRBJ1-1; D is undetermined. The CDR3 spans 19 residues. V gave up 3 bases and J gave up 0 bases, with 26 bases separating them. The germline V gene has CDR1 DFQATT and CDR2 SNEGSKA (reference sequence). The CDR3 protein is CSASPPGRTPMGMNTEAFF. Here the CDR3 DNA reads TGCAGTGCTAGTCCCCCCGGGCGGACTCCCATGGGCATGAACACTGAAGCTTTCTTT.

This sequence joins TRBV7-9 and TRBJ1-2; D might be TRBD1 (5 bases). CDR1 SEHNR and CDR2 FQNEAQ come from the germline V gene (reference sequence). The CDR3 sequence is 16 residues long. Trimming shortened V by 1 base and J by 2 bases, and 14 bases separated the two germline ends. The CDR3 protein is CASSLEGAGLNYGYTF. CDR3 DNA sequence: TGTGCCAGCAGCTTAGAAGGGGCCGGCTTAAACTATGGCTACACCTTC. Full variable domain (rest looked up from reference TRBV7-9 and TRBJ1-2): DTGVSQNPRHKITKRGQNVTFRCDPISEHNRLYWYRQTLGQGPEFLTYFQNEAQLEKSRLLSDRFSAERPKGSFSTLEIQRTEQGDSAMYLCASSLEGAGLNYGYTFGSGTRLTVV.

V gene TRBV2 combines with J gene TRBJ2-7; 9 bases are a match to TRBD1. This CDR3 is 14 amino acids long. Germline trimming cut 6 bases from V and 6 bases from J; bases unmatched to any gene: 9. Germline V gene data show CDR1 as SNHLY and CDR2 as FYNNEI. CDR3 region: CASSAGTGMFEQYV. DNA for the CDR3: TGTGCCAGCAGCGCCGGGACAGGGATGTTCGAGCAGTACGTC.

This clonotype was counted a few times. The gene calls are TRBV7-9 and TRBJ2-4; D ambiguous. In germline, CDR1 is SEHNR, CDR2 FQNEAQ (reference sequence). The CDR3 sequence is 11 residues long. Trimming cost V 0 bases and J 13 bases, with 7 bases left between them. CDR3 amino acids: CASSLANLQYF. CDR3 DNA: TGTGCCAGCAGCTTAGCGAACCTACAGTACTTC.

The chain is built from TRBV5-6 and TRBJ2-1; the D gene is possibly TRBD1 (5 bases). The CDR3 is 16 amino acids. With 0 bases removed from V and 0 bases from J, the gap between germline ends came to 10 bases. Germline V CDR1 and CDR2: SGHDT, YYEEEE. Here the CDR3 DNA reads TGTGCCAGCAGCTTGGACAGGATTCTCTCCTACAATGAGCAGTTCTTC. Amino acids: CASSLDRILSYNEQFF.

This clonotype was detected a few times. The J gene is TRBJ2-5, the V gene TRBV6-6; TRBD2 aligns across 7 bases. This CDR3 has 15 residues. V lost 2 bases to trimming and J lost 2 bases; unmatched junction nucleotides: 5. CDR1 is MNHNY, CDR2 SVGAGI, per germline (reference sequence). CDR3 nucleotide sequence: TGTGCCAGCAGTTACGGGGGAGCGGGGCAAGAGACCCAGTACTTC. Its protein product is CASSYGGAGQETQYF.

The V gene is TRBV7-2, the J gene TRBJ1-4; 9 bases are a match to TRBD1. The CDR3 totals 15 residues. Trimming removed 1 base from V and 7 bases from J; junction bases left unmatched: 4. Germline assignment: CDR1 SGHTA and CDR2 FQGNSA. The CDR3 spells CASSLEWTGVEKLFF. The CDR3 nucleotides are TGTGCCAGCAGCTTAGAATGGACAGGGGTTGAAAAACTGTTTTTT.

In this sample, this clonotype turned up many times. The chain joins TRBV7-2 to TRBJ1-6; D is uncertain. The CDR3 spans 16 residues. V lost 2 bases to trimming and J lost 7 bases, with 15 bases between them. CDR1 and CDR2 (germline): SGHTA, FQGNSA. CDR3 nucleotides: TGTGCCAGCAGCTTAACCAGGAGCCTGAGAAATTCACCCCTCCACTTT. As protein: CASSLTRSLRNSPLHF.

In this sample, this clonotype turned up a few times. J is TRBJ2-2 and V is TRBV29-1, with D possibly being TRBD1 or TRBD2 (6 bases each). CDR3 size: 13 residues. The germline V and J ends were trimmed by 5 bases and 4 bases, with 11 bases remaining between them. CDR1 is SQVTM, CDR2 ANQGSEA, per germline. In DNA form, the CDR3 reads TGCAGCGTTCGGGGGCGGGGCACCGGGGAGCTGTTTTTT. Its translation is CSVRGRGTGELFF.

This clonotype was counted a few times. The genes are TRBV20-1 and TRBJ1-5; D gene unclear. The CDR3 length is 13 residues. Trimming removed 6 bases at V and 0 bases at J, with 9 bases between. Germline assignment: CDR1 DFQATT and CDR2 SNEGSKA (reference sequence). CDR3 sequence: CSALPDSNQPQHF. CDR3 bases: TGCAGTGCCCTCCCAGATAGCAATCAGCCCCAGCATTTT.

A few counts support this clonotype. The chain joins TRBV12-3 or TRBV12-4 to TRBJ1-2; D remains unclear. The CDR3 sequence is 14 residues long. Trimming shortened V by 3 bases and J by 7 bases, and 15 bases separated the two germline ends. The CDR3 region is CASSFGKGAFGYTF. CDR3 in DNA: TGTGCCAGCAGTTTCGGGAAGGGAGCCTTTGGCTACACCTTC.

This clonotype showed up just a few times. The CDR3 sequence is CSAEEGQGENGYTF. The DNA of the CDR3 is TGCAGTGCTGAGGAGGGACAGGGGGAAAATGGCTACACCTTC. The chain recombines TRBV20-1 with TRBJ1-2; 11 bases fit TRBD1. CDR1 DFQATT and CDR2 SNEGSKA come from the germline V gene (reference sequence). The CDR3 contains 14 residues. J gave up 6 bases and V 5 bases, and 8 bases lay outside the gene matches.

This clonotype was counted between two and nine times. V gene TRBV10-1 combines with J gene TRBJ2-3; 7 bases align to TRBD2. The CDR3 is 15 residues long. V trimming: 6 bases; J trimming: 0 bases; junction bases outside the gene matches: 6. Germline V lookup: CDR1 WNHNN, CDR2 SYGVQD (reference sequence). The CDR3 is CASSLTGGSTDTQYF. CDR3 sequence (DNA): TGCGCCAGCAGCCTAACGGGGGGTAGCACAGATACGCAGTATTTT.

Only a few counts were recorded for this clonotype. The V and J genes are TRBV24-1 and TRBJ1-1, with unresolved D. Germline V gives CDR1 KGHDR, CDR2 SFDVKD. The CDR3 loop spans 13 amino acids. Deletions cut 10 bases from V and 4 bases from J, with 15 bases between. The CDR3 loop is CATSAYGGTEAFF. The CDR3 region has the DNA TGTGCCACTTCCGCTTATGGAGGCACTGAAGCTTTCTTT.

The table lists this clonotype with a few counts. The rearrangement joins TRBV2 to TRBJ1-1, with a weak D call TRBD1 (5 bases). The CDR3 runs to 15 residues. Looked up from germline, CDR1 is SNHLY and CDR2 is FYNNEI. V was pared by 7 bases and J by 0 bases, with 15 bases between. CDR3 sequence reads: CASTKQVLMNTEAFF. The CDR3 DNA sequence: TGTGCCAGCACTAAACAGGTTCTCATGAACACTGAAGCTTTCTTT.

The chain is built from TRBV12-3 or TRBV12-4 and TRBJ1-2; the match to TRBD1 covers 11 bases. The CDR3 runs 13 residues. J gave up 9 bases and V 5 bases, and 5 bases lay outside the gene matches. The CDR3 sequence: CASSTDRGRRYTF. The CDR3 coding sequence is TGTGCCAGCAGTACGGACAGGGGGCGACGCTACACCTTC.

The chain joins TRBV15 to TRBJ2-7; tentatively, D is TRBD1 or TRBD2 (5 bases each). The CDR3 loop spans 13 amino acids. Per the germline V gene, CDR1 is LNHNV and CDR2 is YYDKDF (reference sequence). V was clipped by 1 base and J by 6 bases, with 10 bases between them. The CDR3 DNA sequence: TGTGCCACCAGCAGAGCGGGACGGAGCGAGCAGTACTTC. Protein product: CATSRAGRSEQYF.

This clonotype appeared a few times. The V gene is TRBV2, the J gene TRBJ2-7; no definite D call. The CDR3 has 14 residues. Germline-derived CDR1 and CDR2 are SNHLY and FYNNEI. V was trimmed by 6 bases and J by 0 bases, leaving 12 bases between them. The CDR3 DNA is TGTGCCAGCAGGTTGCGCCCGAGCTCCTACGAGCAGTACGTC. It is translated as CASRLRPSSYEQYV.